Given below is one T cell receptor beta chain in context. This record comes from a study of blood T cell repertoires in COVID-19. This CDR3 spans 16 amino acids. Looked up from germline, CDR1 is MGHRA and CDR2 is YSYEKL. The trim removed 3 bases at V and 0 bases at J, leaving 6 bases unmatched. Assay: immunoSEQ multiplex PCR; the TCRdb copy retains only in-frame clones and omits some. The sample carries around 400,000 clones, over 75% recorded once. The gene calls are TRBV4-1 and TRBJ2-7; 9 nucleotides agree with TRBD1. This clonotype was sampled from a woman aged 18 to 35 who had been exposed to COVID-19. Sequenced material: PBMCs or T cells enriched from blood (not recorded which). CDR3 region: CASSQHGTGSSYEQYF. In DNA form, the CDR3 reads TGCGCCAGCAGCCAGCACGGGACAGGGAGCTCCTACGAGCAGTACTTC.